These 22 T cell receptor beta chains came from one sample sequenced in a study of T-cell reconstitution after alpha-beta-depleted transplantation in children (dated by TCRdb to about 2016). Receptor libraries were prepared by PCR. These reads were obtained on an Illumina HiSeq 2500. To normalize quantification of the TCRbeta repertoire, the TCR libraries were built with molecular barcoding that relied on unique molecular identifiers. TCRdb trimmed public reads at Q25 via fastp, called clones via MiXCR and kept in-frame beta chains. Every distinct CDR3 protein forms one entry, paired with its most common genes and DNA. Recorded for this sample are about 640,000 distinct CDR3 sequences; 16% of them occurred a single time. The biggest ten clones account for 1.1% of the sample. The sequencing used PBMCs from the stem cell graft donor, collected from the stem cell graft. The receptor source for this set is a human donor who donated a stem cell graft to a child with acute myeloid leukemia.

About this clonotype: This may arise from a read error, as a much more abundant clone is one base away. The CDR3 protein is CAISEVSYYEQFF. The CDR3 region has the DNA TGTGCCATCAGTGAAGTATCCTACTATGAGCAGTTCTTC. V usage is TRBV10-3 and J usage is TRBJ2-1, with D unresolved. This CDR3 is 13 amino acids long. Germline V gives CDR1 ENHRY, CDR2 SYGVKD.

The chain links TRBV5-1 to TRBJ2-3, with TRBD1 identical over 8 bases. This CDR3 has 16 amino acids. Germline V lookup: CDR1 SGHRS, CDR2 YFSETQ. V lost 1 base, J lost 2 bases, and 6 bases stayed unmatched. The CDR3 spells CASSLLWTGITDTQYF. The DNA for the CDR3 is TGCGCCAGCAGCTTGCTCTGGACAGGGATCACAGATACGCAGTATTTT.

This chain links TRBV7-8 with TRBJ2-3; D not resolved. This CDR3 contains 12 residues. V was pared by 5 bases and J by 6 bases, with 9 bases between. Germline V CDR1 and CDR2: SGHVS, FQNEAQ. CDR3 region: CASSQPADTQYF. As DNA, the CDR3 is TGTGCCAGCAGCCAGCCGGCGGATACGCAGTATTTT. The full variable domain, in which reference TRBV7-8 and TRBJ2-3 provide the parts outside the CDR3, is GAGVSQSPRYKVAKRGQDVALRCDPISGHVSLFWYQQALGQGPEFLTYFQNEAQLDKSGLPSDRFFAERPEGSVSTLKIQRTQQEDSAVYLCASSQPADTQYFGPGTRLTVL.

This clonotype was observed at least ten times. This CDR3 is CSVDTGGAANEKLFF. CDR3 bases: TGCAGCGTTGACACAGGAGGGGCGGCTAATGAAAAACTGTTTTTT. The genes are TRBV29-1 and TRBJ1-4, with D possibly TRBD1 on 5 matching bases. The CDR3 runs to 15 residues. Germline CDR1 and CDR2: SQVTM and ANQGSEA. V gave up 3 bases and J gave up 3 bases, with 14 bases separating them. Supplemented by reference TRBV29-1 and TRBJ1-4, the full variable domain reads SAVISQKPSRDICQRGTSLTIQCQVDSQVTMMFWYRQQPGQSLTLIATANQGSEATYESGFVIDKFPISRPNLTFSTLTVSNMSPEDSSIYLCSVDTGGAANEKLFFGSGTQLSVL.

This clonotype has a handful of counts. The chain joins TRBV9 to TRBJ1-4; D is undetermined. Looked up from germline, CDR1 is SGDLS and CDR2 is YYNGEE. The CDR3 sequence is 14 residues long. The V end was cut by 4 bases, the J end by 5 bases, with 12 bases between. The CDR3 here is CASSTSTKNEKLFF. CDR3 in DNA: TGTGCCAGCAGCACCTCGACGAAGAATGAAAAACTGTTTTTT.

Details on this clonotype: At one boundary the junction diverges from the germline segment, which might be a read error. The V call is TRBV12-3 or TRBV12-4, the J call TRBJ1-4; D gene ambiguous. This CDR3 has 11 residues. This chain's CDR3 is CASSTNENLFF. The CDR3 coding sequence is TGTGCCAGCAGTACTAATGAAAACCTGTTTTTT.

The chain couples TRBV13 to TRBJ1-1; possibly TRBD1 for D (6 bases). Germline V gene data show CDR1 as PRHDT and CDR2 as FYEKMQ (reference sequence). Between the trimmed V and J ends, which lost 6 bases and 3 bases, there was a span of 11 bases. The length of the CDR3 is 13 residues. CDR3 bases: TGTGCCAGCAGAACAGGGAATTACACTGAAGCTTTCTTT. This sequence encodes CASRTGNYTEAFF.

In this sample, this clonotype turned up many times. CDR3 amino acids: CSACWGRTGTQYF. The CDR3 DNA sequence: TGCAGTGCTTGTTGGGGACGGACGGGGACCCAGTACTTC. This chain links TRBV20-1 with TRBJ2-5; D may be TRBD1 or TRBD2 (5 bases each). The germline V and J ends were trimmed by 5 bases and 7 bases, with 17 bases remaining between them. The germline V gene has CDR1 DFQATT and CDR2 SNEGSKA (reference sequence). The CDR3 is 13 amino acids.

This clonotype was detected a few times. J is TRBJ1-1 and V is TRBV12-3 or TRBV12-4; D ambiguous. This CDR3 spans 14 amino acids. Trimming took 4 bases from V and 2 from J, leaving 11 bases between them. The CDR3 spells CASSYPDGNTEAFF. The CDR3 DNA follows: TGTGCCAGCAGTTACCCGGACGGTAACACTGAAGCTTTCTTT.

This clonotype has a handful of counts. CDR3: CASRTGWTEAFF. The CDR3 DNA sequence: TGTGCCAGCCGGACAGGGTGGACTGAAGCTTTCTTT. The chain carries TRBV12-3 or TRBV12-4 and TRBJ1-1; 8 bases align to TRBD1. The junction had 4 bases not matched to a gene; V was cut back by 8 bases and J by 5 bases. The CDR3 runs 12 residues.

Concerning this clonotype: The junction shows a germline mismatch at one end, possibly a read error. This chain links TRBV20-1 with TRBJ2-5; TRBD2 aligns across 8 bases. This CDR3 spans 15 amino acids. Germline V gene sequence: CDR1 DFQATT, CDR2 SNEGSKA (reference sequence). CDR3 in amino acids: CGATPTSAIQETQYF. CDR3 DNA sequence: TGCGGTGCTACCCCGACTAGCGCCATTCAAGAGACCCAGTACTTC.

This clonotype was detected many times. V and J are TRBV7-2 and TRBJ2-1; D might be TRBD1 (6 bases). This CDR3 spans 16 amino acids. Germline V CDR1 and CDR2: SGHTA, FQGNSA. The V and J ends lost 4 bases and 9 bases respectively, with 22 bases between them. CDR3 sequence: CASSSQGALGTTEQFF. The CDR3 DNA is TGTGCCAGCAGCTCACAGGGCGCCCTTGGAACAACTGAGCAGTTCTTC.

The gene calls are TRBV6-1 and TRBJ2-2; 7 bases match TRBD1. Germline V CDR1 and CDR2: MNHNS, SASEGT. The CDR3 is 16 residues long. Germline trimming cut 6 bases from V and 7 bases from J; bases unmatched to any gene: 14. CDR3 region: CASSLLGGIEYGELFF. The CDR3 bases are TGTGCCAGCAGCCTACTAGGGGGCATCGAGTACGGGGAGCTGTTTTTT.

The V and J genes are TRBV9 and TRBJ2-4; 8 bases fit TRBD2. CDR3 length: 15 residues. V shed 4 bases and J 7 bases; nucleotides not matched to a gene: 10. From germline, CDR1 is SGDLS and CDR2 YYNGEE. CDR3 DNA: TGTGCCAGCAGCCGTAACGGGGGGGCCTGGAACATTCAGTACTTC. It codes for CASSRNGGAWNIQYF.

This clonotype occurred many times. The chain joins TRBV20-1 to TRBJ1-6; D not certain. The germline V and J ends were trimmed by 1 base and 1 base, with 14 bases remaining between them. The CDR3 has 17 amino acids. Germline CDR1 DFQATT, CDR2 SNEGSKA (reference sequence). The CDR3 reads CSARVGVAFSYNSPLHF. As DNA, the CDR3 is TGCAGTGCTAGAGTTGGAGTAGCCTTTTCCTATAATTCACCCCTCCACTTT.

This clonotype came up many times. CDR3 loop: CSVGEPGQGARVYGYTF. In DNA, the CDR3 is TGCAGCGTTGGGGAACCGGGACAGGGGGCGCGAGTCTATGGCTACACCTTC. V usage is TRBV29-1 and J usage is TRBJ1-2, with 12 positions matching TRBD1. CDR1 and CDR2 (germline): SQVTM, ANQGSEA. This CDR3 is built from 17 residues. The V and J ends lost 4 bases and 4 bases, in that order; junction bases with no gene match: 13.

This clonotype was seen many times. V and J are TRBV25-1 and TRBJ1-1, with D unclear. Germline CDR1 reads MGHDK; CDR2 reads SYGVNS. This CDR3 has 13 residues. Trimming removed 7 bases from V and 1 base from J, with 10 bases in between. CDR3 in amino acids: CASMTRTNTEAFF. CDR3 sequence (DNA): TGTGCCAGCATGACCAGAACGAACACTGAAGCTTTCTTT. The whole variable domain, remainder taken from reference TRBV25-1 and TRBJ1-1, is EADIYQTPRYLVIGTGKKITLECSQTMGHDKMYWYQQDPGMELHLIHYSYGVNSTEKGDLSSESTVSRIRTEHFPLTLESARPSHTSQYLCASMTRTNTEAFFGQGTRLTVV.

This clonotype occurred a few times. The chain carries TRBV20-1 and TRBJ1-5, with unresolved D. This CDR3 is 20 amino acids long. V was cut by 0 bases and J by 0 bases, with 24 bases left in between. Germline-derived CDR1 and CDR2 are DFQATT and SNEGSKA (reference sequence). The CDR3 sequence: CSARDRQPTSISYSNQPQHF. CDR3 nucleotides: TGCAGTGCTAGAGATAGGCAGCCGACTAGTATTTCCTATAGCAATCAGCCCCAGCATTTT.

In its sample, this clonotype was seen a few times. The genes are TRBV20-1 and TRBJ2-7; 11 bases are a match to TRBD2. The CDR3 consists of 15 residues. CDR1 DFQATT and CDR2 SNEGSKA come from the germline V gene (reference sequence). Losses at the gene ends were 3 bases for V and 7 bases for J; bases not matched to a gene: 11. The CDR3 spells CSASSSSGGQGEQYF. CDR3 bases: TGCAGTGCTAGTAGCTCTAGCGGGGGGCAGGGGGAGCAGTACTTC.

As concerns this clonotype: Being one base from a much bigger clone, this may be a read error. This sequence joins TRBV20-1 and TRBJ2-3; the D is unclear. CDR3 size: 14 residues. CDR1 and CDR2 (germline): DFQATT, SNEGSKA (reference sequence). The DNA of the CDR3 is TGCAGTGCCAGAGTACTTACTGAGCCAGATACGCAGTATTTT. Protein: CSARVLTEPDTQYF.

This clonotype was counted between two and nine times. This chain joins TRBV12-3 or TRBV12-4 and TRBJ1-1; D might be TRBD1 (5 bases). The CDR3 length is 14 residues. V was clipped by 4 bases and J by 1 base, with 10 bases between them. The CDR3, as DNA: TGTGCCAGCAGTTCGGGACCGACGAACACTGAAGCTTTCTTT. Its protein is CASSSGPTNTEAFF.

This clonotype was picked up many times. The chain is built from TRBV20-1 and TRBJ1-1, with D possibly matching TRBD1 (6 bases). Germline CDR1 and CDR2: DFQATT and SNEGSKA (reference sequence). Trimming took 5 bases from V and 5 from J, leaving 15 bases between them. CDR3 size: 13 residues. The CDR3 DNA reads TGCAGTGCTCGGATCTTGGGGGCGACTGAAGCTTTCTTT. Its protein is CSARILGATEAFF.